The TCR beta chain described here comes from a study of T cells in Graves' hyperthyroidism and ophthalmopathy. Amplification yielded TCR beta CDR3 regions, with RNA transcripts as the source. Researchers ran a first-round RT-PCR on the TCR CDR3 using the HTBI primer set. Each CDR3 protein is one row after TCRdb ran MiXCR on the multiplex PCR reads. The profile shows about 400,000 distinct CDR3 sequences, 12% to 15% of them singletons. This clonotype was counted ten times or more. What it binds is unknown. Findings and caveats of the study: Ophthalmopathy cases were set apart from stable hyperthyroidism by a 13 V-J model.

The diagnoses drew upon clinical symptoms, serum thyroxine and TRAb, thyroid ultrasound and orbital computed tomography. PBMCs were obtained from 10 ml fresh peripheral blood. This sequence was found in a woman aged 60-75 years with Graves' ophthalmopathy. The sample comprised blood.

CDR3 in amino acids: CASSQAAASSYNEQFF. The CDR3 DNA reads TGTGCCAGCAGCCAAGCGGCGGCGAGCTCCTACAATGAGCAGTTCTTC. The chain is built from TRBV3-1 and TRBJ2-1; D is undetermined. V lost 1 base, J lost 0 bases, and 10 bases lay in between. Germline V gene sequence: CDR1 LGHDT, CDR2 YNNKEL (reference sequence). This CDR3 contains 16 residues.